This T cell receptor (beta chain) was identified during a study of T-cell memory formation after mild COVID-19. TCRdb re-called the 5' RACE reads through MiXCR, storing one row per CDR3 protein. This sample has just over 150,000 distinct CDR3 sequences, with around 30% found just once. This clonotype turned up a few times. Its target is not known. Whole-study findings and limits: Largely, contracting CD4+ clones fell within CM and EM, and contracting CD8+ clones within EMRA. There was a balanced CD4/CD8 profile in clones contracting day 15 to 85, and later expanders leaned CD4+. The finding that pre-infection memory included some responding clones suggested that cross-reactive memory joined.

This CDR3 is 16 amino acids long. From germline, CDR1 is LGHNA and CDR2 YSLEER. With 3 bases clipped from V and 6 bases from J, the junction kept 9 bases outside the gene matches. The sample comprised PBMCs or a T cell subset sorted from them (not recorded which). The sequence derives from an adult woman who had mild COVID-19 (a few samples of this study predate the infection). Cell type and time point are not known. The chain couples TRBV4-3 to TRBJ2-1; 9 positions agree with TRBD2. CDR3 DNA: TGCGCCAGCAGCCAGGACAATAGCGGGAGTGGCAATGAGCAGTTCTTC. Translating gives CASSQDNSGSGNEQFF.